Shown below are 9 T cell receptor beta chains from a single sample sequenced in a study of blood T cell repertoires in COVID-19. Libraries were prepared by immunoSEQ multiplex PCR; TCRdb keeps only in-frame clonotypes and omits some of them. The sample lists about 73,000 clones, 70% to 85% occurring once. The sequencing input was peripheral blood. All receptors derive from a woman aged 60-75 years with acute or convalescent COVID-19.

The chain is built from TRBV30 and TRBJ2-7; a possible D gene is TRBD1 (6 bases). CDR3 length: 14 amino acids. V was trimmed by 5 bases and J by 3 bases, leaving 17 bases between them. CDR1 and CDR2 (germline): GTSNPN, SVGIG (reference sequence). The chain's CDR3 is CAWDRSSKSYEQYF. The CDR3 DNA follows: TGTGCCTGGGACAGGTCATCAAAAAGCTACGAGCAGTACTTC. The complete variable domain, with remaining parts taken from reference TRBV30 and TRBJ2-7, reads SQTIHQWPATLVQPVGSPLSLECTVEGTSNPNLYWYRQAAGRGLQLLFYSVGIGQISSEVPQNLSASRPQDRQFILSSKKLLLSDSGFYLCAWDRSSKSYEQYFGPGTRLTVT.

This chain links TRBV10-2 with TRBJ1-2; 7 nucleotides line up with TRBD1. Per germline, CDR1 WSHSY and CDR2 SAAADI. With V trimmed by 5 bases and J by 8 bases, 8 bases remained unmatched. The CDR3 runs 13 residues. The CDR3 bases are TGCGCCAGCAGTTTCGAGGGGGCAGGGGGCTACACCTTC. Translating it yields CASSFEGAGGYTF.

The V and J genes are TRBV18 and TRBJ2-1; TRBD1 agrees at 9 bases. There are 15 residues in the CDR3. V lost 0 bases, J lost 8 bases, and 5 bases stayed unmatched. Germline V lookup: CDR1 KGHSH, CDR2 LQKENI. CDR3 amino acids: CASSPPGTGSYEQFF. In DNA form, the CDR3 reads TGTGCCAGCTCACCACCGGGGACAGGGAGTTATGAGCAGTTCTTC.

In nucleotides, the CDR3 is TGTGCCAGCAGCTTGGATGGGGGCGGCACAGATACGCAGTATTTT. Amino acids: CASSLDGGGTDTQYF. This chain connects TRBV5-4 to TRBJ2-3, with D perhaps TRBD1 (6 bases). With 0 bases removed from V and 1 base from J, the gap between germline ends came to 9 bases. Germline-derived CDR1 and CDR2 are SGHNT and YYREEE (reference sequence). This CDR3 comprises 15 residues.

The rearrangement links TRBV5-4 to TRBJ1-3, with 8 bases aligning to TRBD1. The length of the CDR3 is 15 residues. After removal of 2 bases from V and 4 bases from J, the junction contained 5 bases not matched to a gene. Germline V lookup: CDR1 SGHNT, CDR2 YYREEE (reference sequence). CDR3 bases: TGTGCCAGCAGCTTTCAGGGGGCCTCCGGAAACACCATATATTTT. This codes for CASSFQGASGNTIYF.

This clone has a handful of counts. The genes are TRBV6-5 and TRBJ1-1; 7 bases align to TRBD1. V lost 5 bases to trimming and J lost 4 bases; unmatched junction nucleotides: 7. There are 14 residues in the CDR3. In germline, CDR1 is MNHEY, CDR2 SVGAGI. The CDR3 spells CASSQSGGRTEAFF. CDR3 coding DNA: TGTGCCAGCAGTCAATCAGGGGGTCGCACTGAAGCTTTCTTT.

V and J are TRBV6-1 and TRBJ2-1; D is possibly TRBD1 (5 bases). Germline-derived CDR1 and CDR2 are MNHNS and SASEGT. There are 15 residues in the CDR3. Trimming stripped 2 bases from V and 3 bases from J, with 11 bases between. The CDR3 sequence: CASSEMSGLYNEQFF. For the CDR3, the DNA is TGTGCCAGCAGTGAAATGTCAGGGCTCTACAATGAGCAGTTCTTC.

The genes are TRBV27 and TRBJ2-7, with 7 bases matching TRBD1. Germline CDR1 MNHEY, CDR2 SMNVEV (reference sequence). CDR3 length equals 15 residues. V lost 6 bases to trimming and J lost 2 bases; unmatched junction nucleotides: 10. For the CDR3, the DNA is TGTGCCAGCAGACCGGGGACAGTTTTTACCTACGAGCAGTACTTC. This translates into CASRPGTVFTYEQYF.

The V and J genes are TRBV4-2 and TRBJ2-2; D call uncertain. The germline CDR1 and CDR2 sequences are LGHNA and YNFKEQ. The CDR3 totals 15 residues. Deletions cut 6 bases from V and 6 bases from J, with 17 bases between. The CDR3: CASSQLTPSAGELFF. The DNA of the CDR3 is TGTGCCAGCAGTCAACTAACCCCTTCTGCCGGGGAGCTGTTTTTT.